This entry lists 27 T cell receptor beta chains sequenced from one sample in a study of a mutant IDH1 vaccine in newly diagnosed glioma. The time point was: week 47, end of study. The study gave 300 ug of mutant IDH1 20-mer peptide per vaccine dose, with topical imiquimod. Measured with immunoSEQ multiplex PCR; TCRdb has only the in-frame clones, and not every one. Of about 10,000 clones in the sample, 65% to 85% were seen once. No antigens are known for them. The sample here was PBMCs, taken from a glioma patient whose treatment included an IDH1 peptide vaccine. The origin of the receptors is a man younger than 40 with glioma.

V and J are TRBV5-1 and TRBJ2-7, with D uncertain. The CDR3 spans 13 residues. V was cut by 5 bases and J by 2 bases, with 11 bases left in between. CDR1 SGHRS and CDR2 YFSETQ come from the germline V gene. This CDR3 reads CASRGFNTYEQYF. The CDR3 DNA sequence: TGCGCCAGCAGGGGCTTTAATACCTACGAGCAGTACTTC.

The count of this clone is one. In DNA, the CDR3 is TGCAGCGTTGATTCCCCCGGGAGGAAGTACTTC. Its translation: CSVDSPGRKYF. This chain uses TRBV29-1 with TRBJ2-7; 7 positions match TRBD2. The CDR3 sequence is 11 residues long. V lost 3 bases, J lost 11 bases, and 7 bases stayed unmatched. In germline, CDR1 is SQVTM, CDR2 ANQGSEA.

The chain employs TRBV12-5 and TRBJ2-3, with TRBD2 matching 10 bases. Germline lookup yields CDR1 LGHNT and CDR2 FRNRAP. V lost 4 bases and J lost 2; bases outside the gene matches: 3. The CDR3 runs to 15 residues. CDR3 region: CASGSLAGPTDTQYF. In DNA form, the CDR3 reads TGTGCTAGTGGTTCACTAGCGGGACCCACAGATACGCAGTATTTT.

V gene TRBV30 combines with J gene TRBJ2-7; D possibly matches TRBD1 or TRBD2 (5 bases each). The V end lost 5 bases, the J end lost 3 bases, and 11 bases lay between the germline ends. The CDR3 spans 12 residues. Germline V gene data show CDR1 as GTSNPN and CDR2 as SVGIG (reference sequence). The CDR3 loop is CAWDRRGYEQYF. The CDR3 DNA reads as TGTGCCTGGGACAGACGGGGCTACGAGCAGTACTTC.

This clone was seen a few times. This chain's CDR3 is CASSPTATGPQHF. The CDR3 DNA is TGTGCCAGCAGTCCCACCGCGACAGGGCCCCAGCATTTT. The chain uses TRBV27 and TRBJ1-5, with a tentative D call TRBD1 (6 bases). V was pared by 5 bases and J by 9 bases, with 14 bases between. Germline CDR1 reads MNHEY; CDR2 reads SMNVEV (reference sequence). The CDR3 spans 13 residues.

This clone has just a few counts. The chain employs TRBV5-4 and TRBJ1-1; 9 nucleotides agree with TRBD1. V was clipped by 4 bases and J by 2 bases; unmatched bases: 15. The CDR3 extends over 18 amino acids. Germline lookup yields CDR1 SGHNT and CDR2 YYREEE (reference sequence). The CDR3 DNA is TGTGCCAGCAGCCCACTCCCGGGACAGGGAATAAGAAACACTGAAGCTTTCTTT. This sequence encodes CASSPLPGQGIRNTEAFF.

The rearrangement uses TRBV7-2 and TRBJ2-1, with D possibly TRBD2 on 5 matching bases. The germline CDR1 and CDR2 sequences are SGHTA and FQGNSA. Trimming took off 3 bases at V and 2 bases at J, with 14 bases between the two ends. The CDR3 extends over 16 amino acids. The CDR3, as DNA: TGTGCCAGCAGCTTCCCCACTAGAACCGCCTACAATGAGCAGTTCTTC. It is translated as CASSFPTRTAYNEQFF.

The V and J genes are TRBV5-1 and TRBJ2-7; D is perhaps TRBD2 (6 bases). V was trimmed by 4 bases and J by 1 base, leaving 18 bases between them. CDR3 length: 16 amino acids. Germline V gives CDR1 SGHRS, CDR2 YFSETQ. CDR3 in DNA: TGCGCCAGCAGCCCAGGAAGCCGGGACTCTTCCTACGAGCAGTACTTC. Translated: CASSPGSRDSSYEQYF.

The chain links TRBV6-1 to TRBJ1-1; maybe TRBD1 (5 bases). Germline values: CDR1 MNHNS, CDR2 SASEGT. This CDR3 contains 14 residues. The V end was cut by 4 bases, the J end by 1 base, with 10 bases between. Here the CDR3 DNA reads TGTGCCAGCAGTGTATTTGGGGGGAACACTGAAGCTTTCTTT. This translates into CASSVFGGNTEAFF.

This clone has more than one count but fewer than ten. The genes are TRBV5-1 and TRBJ1-1; weak D call: TRBD1 (5 bases). Germline lookup yields CDR1 SGHRS and CDR2 YFSETQ. The CDR3 is 13 amino acids. V was cut by 0 bases and J by 10 bases, with 13 bases left in between. This CDR3 reads CASSLGTGQGAFF. CDR3 coding DNA: TGCGCCAGCAGCTTGGGAACAGGTCAGGGAGCTTTCTTT.

V usage is TRBV11-2 and J usage is TRBJ2-3, with TRBD2 identical over 7 bases. Trimming removed 1 base from V and 0 bases from J; junction bases left unmatched: 4. The CDR3 is made up of 16 amino acids. The germline CDR1 and CDR2 sequences are SGHAT and FQNNGV. CDR3 sequence (DNA): TGTGCCAGCAGCTTAGTGCTAGCGGCTAGCACAGATACGCAGTATTTT. Translating it yields CASSLVLAASTDTQYF.

The V gene is TRBV5-1, the J gene TRBJ2-3; tentatively, D is TRBD2 (5 bases). Germline-derived CDR1 and CDR2 are SGHRS and YFSETQ. CDR3 length: 16 residues. V dropped 1 base and J dropped 1 base, with 13 bases sitting between them. DNA of the CDR3: TGCGCCAGCAGCTTGTCGACTAACCCTCGCACAGATACGCAGTATTTT. Its translation is CASSLSTNPRTDTQYF. Complete variable domain (other parts from reference TRBV5-1 and TRBJ2-3): KAGVTQTPRYLIKTRGQQVTLSCSPISGHRSVSWYQQTPGQGLQFLFEYFSETQRNKGNFPGRFSGRQFSNSRSEMNVSTLELGDSALYLCASSLSTNPRTDTQYFGPGTRLTVL.

The chain uses TRBV6-5 and TRBJ2-1; perhaps TRBD1 as D (5 bases). CDR1 is MNHEY, CDR2 SVGAGI, per germline. V gave up 4 bases and J gave up 8 bases, with 15 bases separating them. The CDR3 contains 14 residues. The DNA for the CDR3 is TGTGCCAGCAGTTGGCAGGGCCCTTGGGATGAGCAGTTCTTC. Protein: CASSWQGPWDEQFF.

V gene TRBV7-9 combines with J gene TRBJ2-6, with no clear D. From germline, CDR1 is SEHNR and CDR2 FQNEAQ (reference sequence). This CDR3 comprises 15 residues. V shed 2 bases and J shed 1 base, with 6 bases lying between them. In DNA form, the CDR3 reads TGTGCCAGCAGCTTAAGTGCATCTGGGGCCAACGTCCTGACTTTC. Translation gives CASSLSASGANVLTF.

The rearrangement uses TRBV29-1 and TRBJ1-3; D not resolved. CDR3 length: 13 amino acids. V dropped 5 bases and J dropped 0 bases, with 8 bases sitting between them. The germline CDR1 and CDR2 sequences are SQVTM and ANQGSEA. Here the CDR3 reads CSVSERSGNTIYF. The CDR3 DNA follows: TGCAGCGTTTCAGAACGCTCTGGAAACACCATATATTTT.

The rearrangement links TRBV30 to TRBJ1-3; D is uncertain. CDR3 length: 12 residues. The V end was cut by 5 bases, the J end by 8 bases, with 13 bases between. Germline loops: CDR1 GTSNPN, CDR2 SVGIG (reference sequence). The CDR3 spells CAWSRRADTIYF. The CDR3 DNA follows: TGTGCCTGGTCTAGGAGGGCGGACACCATATATTTT.

The chain is built from TRBV9 and TRBJ2-7, with TRBD2 identical over 9 bases. Germline loops: CDR1 SGDLS, CDR2 YYNGEE. V was clipped by 0 bases and J by 0 bases; unmatched bases: 4. The CDR3 contains 16 residues. The CDR3 region has the DNA TGTGCCAGCAGCGTAGGCAATAGCGGGAGCTCCTACGAGCAGTACTTC. Protein sequence: CASSVGNSGSSYEQYF.

This clone was detected only a few times. The chain has TRBV14 and TRBJ1-2; unclear D gene. The germline V gene encodes CDR1 SGHDN and CDR2 FVKESK. CDR3 length equals 13 residues. The V and J ends lost 0 bases and 4 bases respectively, with 6 bases between them. The CDR3 DNA is TGTGCCAGCAGCCAAGATGTAGTCTATGGCTACACCTTC. As protein: CASSQDVVYGYTF. The complete variable domain, with remaining parts taken from reference TRBV14 and TRBJ1-2, reads EAGVTQFPSHSVIEKGQTVTLRCDPISGHDNLYWYRRVMGKEIKFLLHFVKESKQDESGMPNNRFLAERTGGTYSTLKVQPAELEDSGVYFCASSQDVVYGYTFGSGTRLTVV.

This clone appeared once. This sequence joins TRBV5-4 and TRBJ2-7; 9 bases map to TRBD2. Germline-derived CDR1 and CDR2 are SGHNT and YYREEE (reference sequence). The V gene end was trimmed by 0 bases and the J gene end by 0 bases; junction bases not matched to a gene: 4. This CDR3 has 16 amino acids. In DNA form, the CDR3 reads TGTGCCAGCAGCTTGGGGCTAGCGGGATTCTCCTACGAGCAGTACTTC. Amino acids: CASSLGLAGFSYEQYF. Together with reference TRBV5-4 and TRBJ2-7, the CDR3 gives the full variable domain: ETGVTQSPTHLIKTRGQQVTLRCSSQSGHNTVSWYQQALGQGPQFIFQYYREEENGRGNFPPRFSGLQFPNYSSELNVNALELDDSALYLCASSLGLAGFSYEQYFGPGTRLTVT.

The chain employs TRBV9 and TRBJ2-2; TRBD1 aligns across 8 bases. V was clipped by 3 bases and J by 5 bases; unmatched bases: 3. The germline V gene encodes CDR1 SGDLS and CDR2 YYNGEE. CDR3 length: 14 residues. CDR3 amino acids: CASSAQGATGELFF. The CDR3 DNA reads TGTGCCAGCAGCGCTCAGGGGGCGACCGGGGAGCTGTTTTTT.

The chain uses TRBV2 and TRBJ2-2, with D uncertain. In germline, CDR1 is SNHLY, CDR2 FYNNEI. This CDR3 spans 15 amino acids. V lost 0 bases, J lost 4 bases, and 9 bases lay in between. CDR3 sequence (DNA): TGTGCCAGCAGTGAAGCCACTACGGCCACCGGGGAGCTGTTTTTT. Translating gives CASSEATTATGELFF.

V usage is TRBV25-1 and J usage is TRBJ1-1, with a possible D match to TRBD1 (6 bases). This CDR3 comprises 14 residues. Germline V gives CDR1 MGHDK, CDR2 SYGVNS. Trimming pared 7 bases from V and 2 bases from J, leaving 14 bases between. The CDR3 protein is CASIPLGANTEAFF. The CDR3 bases are TGTGCCAGCATCCCCTTGGGGGCTAACACTGAAGCTTTCTTT.

This clone came up a few times. The rearrangement links TRBV6-5 to TRBJ1-1; TRBD1 matches at 9 bases. The J segment lost 5 bases and the V segment lost 6 bases, leaving 10 bases of the junction unmatched. The CDR3 runs to 15 residues. Germline V gene lookup returns CDR1 MNHEY and CDR2 SVGAGI. The CDR3 sequence is CASSARGQGGTEAFF. The CDR3 DNA follows: TGTGCCAGCAGCGCTAGGGGACAGGGAGGGACTGAAGCTTTCTTT.

The V call is TRBV30, the J call TRBJ2-3; 7 positions agree with TRBD2. V was clipped by 2 bases and J by 4 bases; unmatched bases: 6. The V gene's germline CDR1 is GTSNPN and CDR2 SVGIG (reference sequence). CDR3 length: 14 amino acids. CDR3 amino acids: CAWSRLARADTQYF. The CDR3 DNA is TGTGCCTGGAGTAGACTAGCTCGGGCAGATACGCAGTATTTT.

V gene TRBV2 combines with J gene TRBJ1-1; the D gene is possibly TRBD1 (6 bases). This CDR3 is built from 13 residues. Per the germline V gene, CDR1 is SNHLY and CDR2 is FYNNEI. Trimming took off 5 bases at V and 9 bases at J, with 16 bases between the two ends. CDR3 bases: TGTGCCAGCAGTCCAATCCTAGGGGGTCAAGCTTTCTTT. Residues: CASSPILGGQAFF.

The CDR3 reads CASSAPGQGADEQYF. DNA of the CDR3: TGCGCCAGCAGCGCCCCGGGACAGGGGGCAGATGAGCAGTACTTC. V gene TRBV5-1 combines with J gene TRBJ2-5, with TRBD1 matching 12 bases. CDR1 and CDR2 (germline): SGHRS, YFSETQ. The J segment lost 11 bases and the V segment lost 4 bases, leaving 12 bases of the junction unmatched. The CDR3 spans 15 residues.

The chain is built from TRBV12-5 and TRBJ1-3; D gene ambiguous. The CDR3 runs 14 residues. Per the germline V gene, CDR1 is LGHNT and CDR2 is FRNRAP. Trimming stripped 11 bases from V and 0 bases from J, with 14 bases between. The CDR3 loop reads CASGRLGSGNTIYF. CDR3 nucleotide sequence: TGTGCTTCGGGTCGGTTAGGCTCTGGAAACACCATATATTTT.